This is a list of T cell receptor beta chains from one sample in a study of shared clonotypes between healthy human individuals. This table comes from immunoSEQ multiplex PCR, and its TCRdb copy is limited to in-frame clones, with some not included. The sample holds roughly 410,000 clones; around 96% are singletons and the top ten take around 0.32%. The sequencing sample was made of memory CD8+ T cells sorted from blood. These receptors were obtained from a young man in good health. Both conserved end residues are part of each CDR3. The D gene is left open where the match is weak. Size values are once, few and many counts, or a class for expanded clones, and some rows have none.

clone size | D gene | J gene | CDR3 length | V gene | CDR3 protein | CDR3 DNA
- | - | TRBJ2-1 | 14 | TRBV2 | CASKGVGCYNEQFF | TGTGCCAGCAAGGGGGTGGGGTGCTACAATGAGCAGTTCTTC
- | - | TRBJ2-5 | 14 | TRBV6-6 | CASSYAGPGETQYF | TGTGCCAGCAGTTACGCCGGCCCGGGTGAGACCCAGTACTTC
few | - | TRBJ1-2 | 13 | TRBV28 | CASSLSRVRGYTF | TGTGCCAGCAGTTTAAGCAGGGTACGGGGCTACACCTTC
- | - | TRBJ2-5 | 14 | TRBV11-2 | CASSSGHSTETQYF | TGTGCCAGCAGCTCCGGACACTCGACGGAGACCCAGTACTTC
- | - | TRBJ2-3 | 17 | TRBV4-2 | CASSQDFLASGTDTQYF | TGTGCCAGCAGCCAAGATTTTCTAGCAAGTGGCACAGATACGCAGTATTTT
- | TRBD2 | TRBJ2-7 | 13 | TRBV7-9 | CASRLAGAYEQYF | TGTGCCAGCAGACTAGCGGGGGCCTACGAGCAGTACTTC
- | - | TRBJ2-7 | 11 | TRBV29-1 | CSVRRNYEQYF | TGCAGCGTTAGGCGAAACTACGAGCAGTACTTC
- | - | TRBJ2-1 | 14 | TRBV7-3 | CASTRPQGYNEQFF | TGTGCCAGCACCCGGCCACAGGGCTACAATGAGCAGTTCTTC
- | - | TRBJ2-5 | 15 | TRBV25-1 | CASSEVRALQETQYF | TGTGCCAGCAGTGAGGTCCGGGCCCTCCAAGAGACCCAGTACTTC
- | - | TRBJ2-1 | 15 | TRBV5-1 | CASSPGTGSYNEQFF | TGCGCCAGCAGCCCCGGGACTGGATCCTACAATGAGCAGTTCTTC
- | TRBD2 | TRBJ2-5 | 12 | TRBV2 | CAGSGSGETQYF | TGTGCCGGTAGCGGGAGCGGCGAGACCCAGTACTTC
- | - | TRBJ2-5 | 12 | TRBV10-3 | CAISGSLETQYF | TGTGCCATCAGCGGCAGCCTTGAGACCCAGTACTTC
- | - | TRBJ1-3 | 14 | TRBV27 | CASSFVGAGNTIYF | TGTGCCAGCAGTTTTGTGGGGGCTGGAAACACCATATATTTT
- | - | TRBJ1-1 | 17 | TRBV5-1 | CASSFGGGTLMNTEAFF | TGCGCCAGCAGCTTCGGCGGGGGAACACTGATGAACACTGAAGCTTTCTTT
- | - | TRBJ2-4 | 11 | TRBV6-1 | CASSYKNIQYF | TGTGCCAGCAGTTACAAAAACATTCAGTACTTC
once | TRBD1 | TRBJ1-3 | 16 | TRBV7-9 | CASSFGGQGQGNTIYF | TGTGCCAGCAGCTTTGGGGGACAGGGGCAAGGAAACACCATATATTTT
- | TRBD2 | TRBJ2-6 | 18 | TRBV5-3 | CARSLETSGSFGANVLTF | TGTGCCAGAAGCTTGGAGACTAGCGGGAGTTTTGGGGCCAACGTCCTGACTTTC
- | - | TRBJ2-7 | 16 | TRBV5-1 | CASSLGTGTSTSEQYF | TGCGCCAGCAGCTTGGGGACAGGGACTAGTACCTCCGAGCAGTACTTC
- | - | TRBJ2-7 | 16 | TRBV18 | CASSPSSRPNYYEQYF | TGTGCCAGCTCACCTTCTTCCAGGCCGAACTACTACGAGCAGTACTTC
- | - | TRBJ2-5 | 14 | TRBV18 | CASSPPGLTETQYF | TGTGCCAGCTCACCACCGGGACTGACGGAGACCCAGTACTTC
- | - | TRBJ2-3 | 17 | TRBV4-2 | CASSQDPGRRGTDTQYF | TGTGCCAGCAGCCAAGATCCCGGGAGAAGAGGCACAGATACGCAGTATTTT
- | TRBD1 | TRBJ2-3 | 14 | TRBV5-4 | CASSGTGGTDTQYF | TGTGCCAGCAGCGGGACAGGGGGCACAGATACGCAGTATTTT
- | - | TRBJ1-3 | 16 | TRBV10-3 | CAISELKPGPGNTIYF | TGTGCCATCAGTGAGCTTAAACCCGGGCCTGGAAACACCATATATTTT
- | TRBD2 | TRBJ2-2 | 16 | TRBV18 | CASSPPSGRATGELFF | TGTGCCAGCTCACCACCTAGCGGGAGGGCCACCGGGGAGCTGTTTTTT
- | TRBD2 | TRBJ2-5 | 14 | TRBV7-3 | CASSLTGGQETQYF | TGTGCCAGCAGCTTAACGGGAGGGCAAGAGACCCAGTACTTC
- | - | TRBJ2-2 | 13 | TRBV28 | CASSIQGTGELFF | TGTGCCAGCAGTATACAGGGCACCGGGGAGCTGTTTTTT
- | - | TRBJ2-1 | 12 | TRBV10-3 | CAISERGNEQFF | TGTGCCATCAGTGAAAGGGGCAATGAGCAGTTCTTC
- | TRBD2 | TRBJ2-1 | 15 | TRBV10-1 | CASIRVAGPDDEQFF | TGCGCCAGCATTCGGGTAGCGGGCCCGGACGATGAGCAGTTCTTC
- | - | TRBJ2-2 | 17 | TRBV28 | CASSLLGLASHTGELFF | TGTGCCAGCAGTTTGTTGGGGCTAGCGAGTCACACCGGGGAGCTGTTTTTT
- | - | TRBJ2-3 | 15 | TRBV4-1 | CASSHFGGNTDTQYF | TGCGCCAGCAGTCACTTCGGCGGGAACACAGATACGCAGTATTTT
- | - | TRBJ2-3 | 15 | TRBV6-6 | CASSYQRQSTDTQYF | TGTGCCAGCAGTTACCAGCGACAAAGCACAGATACGCAGTATTTT
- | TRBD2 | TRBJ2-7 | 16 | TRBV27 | CASSLSGVAGSYEQYF | TGTGCCAGCAGTTTATCGGGGGTAGCGGGTTCCTACGAGCAGTACTTC
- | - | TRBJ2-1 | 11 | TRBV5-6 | CASSFGHEQFF | TGTGCCAGCAGCTTCGGGCATGAGCAGTTCTTC
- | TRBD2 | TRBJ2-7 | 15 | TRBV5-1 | CASSRLAGDAYEQYF | TGCGCCAGCAGCCGACTAGCGGGAGATGCCTACGAGCAGTACTTC
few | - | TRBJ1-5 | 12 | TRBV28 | CASRRPNQPQHF | TGTGCCAGCAGGCGCCCCAATCAGCCCCAGCATTTT
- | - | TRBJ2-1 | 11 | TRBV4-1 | CASSQGLGQFF | TGCGCCAGCAGCCAAGGACTCGGGCAGTTCTTC
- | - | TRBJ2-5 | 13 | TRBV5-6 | CASSQDRRGTQYF | TGTGCCAGCAGCCAAGACAGACGGGGGACCCAGTACTTC
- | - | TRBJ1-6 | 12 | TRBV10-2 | CASSDVRRPLHF | TGCGCCAGCAGTGATGTCCGGAGGCCCCTCCACTTT
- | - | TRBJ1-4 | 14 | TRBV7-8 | CASSSGQTNEKLFF | TGTGCCAGCAGCTCGGGACAAACTAATGAAAAACTGTTTTTT
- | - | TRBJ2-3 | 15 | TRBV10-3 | CAISESGASTDTQYF | TGTGCCATCAGTGAGTCGGGGGCTAGCACAGATACGCAGTATTTT
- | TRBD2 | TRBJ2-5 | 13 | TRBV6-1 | CASLLLAEETQYF | TGTGCCAGCTTGTTACTAGCGGAAGAGACCCAGTACTTC
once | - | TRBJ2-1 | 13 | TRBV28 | CASIRAGYNEQFF | TGTGCCAGCATTAGGGCGGGCTACAATGAGCAGTTCTTC
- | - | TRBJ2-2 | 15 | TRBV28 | CASSPTSPNTGELFF | TGTGCCAGCAGCCCAACTAGCCCGAACACCGGGGAGCTGTTTTTT
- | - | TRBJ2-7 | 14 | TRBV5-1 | CASSLRPGVYEQYF | TGCGCCAGCAGCTTGCGTCCAGGGGTATACGAGCAGTACTTC
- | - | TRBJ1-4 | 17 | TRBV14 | CASSQLLTSRTNEKLFF | TGTGCCAGCAGCCAACTACTAACGAGCCGGACTAATGAAAAACTGTTTTTT
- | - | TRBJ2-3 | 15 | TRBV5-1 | CASRPPETSTDTQYF | TGCGCCAGCAGACCCCCGGAGACTAGCACAGATACGCAGTATTTT
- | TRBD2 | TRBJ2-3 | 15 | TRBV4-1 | CASSQVPLTSGRAYF | TGCGCCAGCAGCCAAGTCCCCTTGACTAGCGGGAGGGCGTACTTT
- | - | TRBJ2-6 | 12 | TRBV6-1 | CASSEGSTGKAF | TGTGCCAGCAGTGAAGGGAGTACAGGCAAGGCTTTC
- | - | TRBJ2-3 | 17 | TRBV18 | CASSPIDGRGSGDTQYF | TGTGCCAGCTCACCAATTGATGGGCGGGGTTCGGGAGATACGCAGTATTTT
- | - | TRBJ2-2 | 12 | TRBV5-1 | CASRTGSGELFF | TGCGCCAGCCGAACAGGGTCCGGGGAGCTGTTTTTT
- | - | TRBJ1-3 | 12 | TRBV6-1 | CASSDRGNTIYF | TGTGCCAGCAGTGACAGGGGAAACACCATATATTTT
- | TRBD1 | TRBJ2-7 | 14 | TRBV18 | CASSPGTGRYEQYF | TGTGCCAGCTCGCCCGGGACAGGGAGGTACGAGCAGTACTTC
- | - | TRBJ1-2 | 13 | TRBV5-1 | CASSLGKNYGYTF | TGCGCCAGCAGCTTGGGTAAAAACTATGGCTACACCTTC
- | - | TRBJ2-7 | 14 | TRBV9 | CASSVDRASYEQYF | TGTGCCAGCAGCGTAGACAGGGCTTCCTACGAGCAGTACTTC
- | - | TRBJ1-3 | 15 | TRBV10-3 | CAISEVGGRGNTIYF | TGTGCCATCAGTGAGGTCGGGGGGCGCGGAAACACCATATATTTT
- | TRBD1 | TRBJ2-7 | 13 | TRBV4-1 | CASSPGTVYEQYF | TGCGCCAGCAGCCCCGGGACAGTCTACGAGCAGTACTTC
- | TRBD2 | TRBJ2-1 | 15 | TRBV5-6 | CASSYGGSGSNEQFF | TGTGCCAGCAGCTACGGGGGTAGCGGGAGCAATGAGCAGTTCTTC
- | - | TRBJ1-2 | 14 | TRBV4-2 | CASSPGAGNYGYTF | TGTGCCAGCAGCCCCGGCGCAGGGAACTATGGCTACACCTTC
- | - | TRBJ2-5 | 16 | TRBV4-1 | CASSQRLPGEGETQYF | TGCGCCAGCAGCCAACGGCTCCCAGGGGAGGGAGAGACCCAGTACTTC
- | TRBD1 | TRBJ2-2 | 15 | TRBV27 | CASRADRAGTGELFF | TGTGCCAGCAGAGCGGACAGGGCCGGCACCGGGGAGCTGTTTTTT